The rows below give T cell receptor beta chains drawn from one sample of a study of blood T cell repertoires in COVID-19. The data were produced by immunoSEQ multiplex PCR, yet TCRdb's version contains in-frame clones alone and is incomplete. Of about 230,000 clones in the sample, 65% to 85% were seen once. The sequenced sample was peripheral blood. These receptors were collected from a man aged 40-55 years with acute or convalescent COVID-19. Each CDR3 is given with its conserved first and last residue. D genes are given only for firm matches. A clone size is listed for some rows: how often the clone was seen (once, few, many), or a class if it is expanded.

cdr3_nt	cdr3_aa	clone_size	d_call	v_call	j_call
TGTGCCAGCAGGGGACAGGGGGTTACCTACGAGCAGTACTTC	CASRGQGVTYEQYF	.	TRBD1	TRBV6-5	TRBJ2-7
TGTGCCAGCAGTGAAGCGGGCCGCTCGGGGAAGACTGAAGCTTTCTTT	CASSEAGRSGKTEAFF	.	.	TRBV6-1	TRBJ1-1
TGTGCCAGCAGCTTGGGGGGGACAGCGCTTGGCTACACCTTC	CASSLGGTALGYTF	.	TRBD1	TRBV5-5	TRBJ1-2
TGTGCCTGGAGTGTGGGACAGGTCAATCAGCCCCAGCATTTT	CAWSVGQVNQPQHF	.	TRBD1	TRBV30	TRBJ1-5
TGTGCCATCAGTAAGGGACAGGGGGAGGATACGCAGTATTTT	CAISKGQGEDTQYF	.	TRBD1	TRBV10-3	TRBJ2-3
TGTGCCAGCAGCGCCCCCCCTAGGTCGGCCACCTACAATGAGCAGTTCTTC	CASSAPPRSATYNEQFF	.	.	TRBV7-9	TRBJ2-1
TGCAGCGTGGGCACCAGTAACTATGGCTACACCTTC	CSVGTSNYGYTF	few	.	TRBV29-1	TRBJ1-2
TGTGCCAGCAGCTCGACGGGCACGTCAGGGGTTTTCTTT	CASSSTGTSGVFF	.	.	TRBV11-3	TRBJ1-1
TGTGCCAGCAGCCCCACCGGGAACAACTATGGCTACACCTTC	CASSPTGNNYGYTF	.	.	TRBV3-1/TRBV3-2	TRBJ1-2
TGTGCCACCAGCAGAGATCTCCTGAGTGAAGCTTTCTTT	CATSRDLLSEAFF	few	.	TRBV15	TRBJ1-1
TGTGCCAGCAGCTATAATTCGATGGCGACAGGTCCGAACACCGGGGAGCTGTTTTTT	CASSYNSMATGPNTGELFF	.	.	TRBV5-8	TRBJ2-2
TGTGCCAGCAGCTGGCGGACAGACCTAACCCCAAGTGCTTTCTTT	CASSWRTDLTPSAFF	.	.	TRBV7-2	TRBJ1-1
TGTGCCAGCAGCGGCAGGGGATTTGGAAACACCATATATTTT	CASSGRGFGNTIYF	.	.	TRBV5-4	TRBJ1-3
TGTGCCAGCAGTGAAGGGGAGACTTATGGCTACACCTTC	CASSEGETYGYTF	.	.	TRBV6-1	TRBJ1-2
TGTGCCAGCAGTTTCGGGACCCAGTACTTC	CASSFGTQYF	.	.	TRBV12-3/TRBV12-4	TRBJ2-5
TGTGCCAGCAGTCGGGACACGCGGAACACCGGGGAGCTGTTTTTT	CASSRDTRNTGELFF	.	.	TRBV2	TRBJ2-2
TGTGCCAGCAGTTTACGTACCGGGACTAGCGGGAACAATGAGCAGTTCTTC	CASSLRTGTSGNNEQFF	.	TRBD2	TRBV27	TRBJ2-1
TGTGCCAGCTCACCACGTGAAGACTCCTTCAAGTACTTC	CASSPREDSFKYF	.	.	TRBV18	TRBJ2-5
TGTGCCAGCATTGGGGCAGGAACACTTGGCTACACCTTC	CASIGAGTLGYTF	once	.	TRBV6-5	TRBJ1-2
TGTGCCAGCAGCGCCTTTCCCCAGGGGGATTCGGCTGGCTACACCTTC	CASSAFPQGDSAGYTF	.	TRBD1	TRBV7-9	TRBJ1-2
TGTGCCAGCAGCGAGGGACTAGCGGGAGGGATTGGGGCCAACGTCCTGACTTTC	CASSEGLAGGIGANVLTF	.	TRBD2	TRBV5-6	TRBJ2-6
TGTGCCAGCAGTTACAGCGGGGAATACACTGAAGCTTTCTTT	CASSYSGEYTEAFF	.	.	TRBV6-2/TRBV6-3	TRBJ1-1
TGCGCCAGCAGTCAATACATCCGGGACAGGGGGCAACCACACTCTGGAAACACCATATATTTT	CASSQYIRDRGQPHSGNTIYF	.	TRBD1	TRBV23-1	TRBJ1-3
TGTGCCAGCAGCTTCTTAGCGGGAGCACTCGGGGAGCTGTTTTTT	CASSFLAGALGELFF	.	TRBD2	TRBV7-2	TRBJ2-2
TGTGCCAGCAGCGTAGACGGCGGGTCCTCCTACGAGCAGTACTTC	CASSVDGGSSYEQYF	.	.	TRBV9	TRBJ2-7
TGTGCCAGCAGTGAAAACGGGCAGCCCCAGCATTTT	CASSENGQPQHF	.	.	TRBV2	TRBJ1-5
TGTGCCAGTAGTCGTCAGGGATTTACCTACAATGAGCAGTTCTTC	CASSRQGFTYNEQFF	few	.	TRBV19	TRBJ2-1
TGTGCCAGCAGCGCTCCAGGGGTGAATGAAAAACTGTTTTTT	CASSAPGVNEKLFF	.	.	TRBV5-6	TRBJ1-4
TGCAGCGCTGTACAGGGGGACTATGGCTACACCTTC	CSAVQGDYGYTF	few	TRBD1	TRBV29-1	TRBJ1-2
TGCGCCAGCAGTTTGTCAGGGGGCACTGAAGCTTTCTTT	CASSLSGGTEAFF	.	TRBD1	TRBV5-1	TRBJ1-1
TGCGCCAGCAGCTCTAACGGAGGAGAGACCCAGTACTTC	CASSSNGGETQYF	.	.	TRBV5-1	TRBJ2-5
TGTGCCAGCAGTGAAAAAGGGACAGGGGGAGGGAACACTGAAGCTTTCTTT	CASSEKGTGGGNTEAFF	.	TRBD1	TRBV2	TRBJ1-1
TGTGCCAGCTCACCGGAGACCGGAGAGGGCTACACCTTC	CASSPETGEGYTF	once	.	TRBV18	TRBJ1-2
TGTGCCATCAGTGACGCAGCGGGAGGGTACAATGAGCAGTTCTTC	CAISDAAGGYNEQFF	few	TRBD2	TRBV10-3	TRBJ2-1
TGTGCCAGTAGTATCGGAGGGGCCCAGGGACAGCCCCAGCATTTT	CASSIGGAQGQPQHF	.	.	TRBV19	TRBJ1-5
TGTGCCAGCAGCTTGCTAGCGGGAGAGCCCCACGAGCAGTACTTC	CASSLLAGEPHEQYF	once	TRBD2	TRBV7-2	TRBJ2-7
TGTGCCAGCAGCCGAACAGGGGCCCTCTCTGGGGCCAACGTCCTGACTTTC	CASSRTGALSGANVLTF	once	TRBD1	TRBV5-5	TRBJ2-6
TGTGCCAGCAGTGAAAGGGGGCCCAACTATGGCTACACCTTC	CASSERGPNYGYTF	few	TRBD1	TRBV2	TRBJ1-2
TGCGCCAGCAGCCAAGAAGAGACTAGCAGTTACTACGAGCAGTACTTC	CASSQEETSSYYEQYF	.	TRBD2	TRBV4-1	TRBJ2-7
TGTGCCAGCAGCCAACATCGAGCGGGAGTCGTGGCCAATGAGCAGTTCTTC	CASSQHRAGVVANEQFF	.	TRBD2	TRBV14	TRBJ2-1
TGTGCCAGTAGTTCTCCCTACAATGAGCAGTTCTTC	CASSSPYNEQFF	.	.	TRBV19	TRBJ2-1
TGTGCCACCAAGGCCCGAACTAGCGGGGAGGATGGCGAGCAGTACTTC	CATKARTSGEDGEQYF	once	TRBD2	TRBV2	TRBJ2-7
TGTGCCAGCAGCACAACAGGGACCGGGGCCAACGTCCTGACTTTC	CASSTTGTGANVLTF	once	.	TRBV7-3	TRBJ2-6
TGTGCCAGCAGCGGGGGGACTTCAGATACGCAGTATTTT	CASSGGTSDTQYF	.	.	TRBV9	TRBJ2-3
TGTGCCAGTAGTATGCCCCAGGGTAGTCTAGGCGGGGAGCTGTTTTTT	CASSMPQGSLGGELFF	once	.	TRBV19	TRBJ2-2
TGTGCCAGTAGTGTTCCGGCGGGACTTGACGGCTACACCTTC	CASSVPAGLDGYTF	.	.	TRBV19	TRBJ1-2
TGTGCCAGTACCCTAGACAGGGGGGGGAACACTGAAGCTTTCTTT	CASTLDRGGNTEAFF	.	TRBD1	TRBV19	TRBJ1-1
TGTGCCAGCAGTTTAGCGCTTCGGGCTGAAGCTTTCTTT	CASSLALRAEAFF	.	.	TRBV12-3/TRBV12-4	TRBJ1-1
TGTGCCAGCAGCTTGAACTTTAACACTGAAGCTTTCTTT	CASSLNFNTEAFF	.	.	TRBV5-4	TRBJ1-1
TGTGCCAGCAGCCCAGTTGGGGGACAGGGGTCACAGACCCAGTACTTC	CASSPVGGQGSQTQYF	once	TRBD1	TRBV7-8	TRBJ2-5
TGTGCCAGCACCCCCGGTTTATTTAGCAATCAGCCCCAGCATTTT	CASTPGLFSNQPQHF	once	.	TRBV28	TRBJ1-5
TGTGCCAGCAGCAGGGGGCGCGTCAATGAGCAGTTCTTC	CASSRGRVNEQFF	.	TRBD1	TRBV12-3/TRBV12-4	TRBJ2-1
TGTGCCAGCAGTTCCAGTACGAACACTGAAGCTTTCTTT	CASSSSTNTEAFF	.	.	TRBV6-6	TRBJ1-1
TGTGCCAGCAGCTTGCAACAGGGGCGTCAAGAGACCCAGTACTTC	CASSLQQGRQETQYF	.	TRBD1	TRBV7-2	TRBJ2-5
TGTGCCAGCAGTTTAACAGGGCACTATGGCTACACCTTC	CASSLTGHYGYTF	.	.	TRBV28	TRBJ1-2
TGTGCCAGCTCATCGAGCCCCACAGGGGGCTCTGGAAACACCATATATTTT	CASSSSPTGGSGNTIYF	.	TRBD1	TRBV18	TRBJ1-3
TGTGCCAGCAGCCTAGGGAACACCGGGGAGCTGTTTTTT	CASSLGNTGELFF	.	.	TRBV12-3/TRBV12-4	TRBJ2-2
TGTGCCAGCAGGCTAACAGGGTCGGGCACTGAAGCTTTCTTT	CASRLTGSGTEAFF	.	.	TRBV6-6	TRBJ1-1
TGTGCCTGGACCTTGGCGGGGCGCCTGGGCTACACCTTC	CAWTLAGRLGYTF	.	.	TRBV30	TRBJ1-2
TGTGCCAGCAGCTTGGAGGGGGCGCAGGGCTACACCTTC	CASSLEGAQGYTF	.	TRBD1	TRBV5-4	TRBJ1-2